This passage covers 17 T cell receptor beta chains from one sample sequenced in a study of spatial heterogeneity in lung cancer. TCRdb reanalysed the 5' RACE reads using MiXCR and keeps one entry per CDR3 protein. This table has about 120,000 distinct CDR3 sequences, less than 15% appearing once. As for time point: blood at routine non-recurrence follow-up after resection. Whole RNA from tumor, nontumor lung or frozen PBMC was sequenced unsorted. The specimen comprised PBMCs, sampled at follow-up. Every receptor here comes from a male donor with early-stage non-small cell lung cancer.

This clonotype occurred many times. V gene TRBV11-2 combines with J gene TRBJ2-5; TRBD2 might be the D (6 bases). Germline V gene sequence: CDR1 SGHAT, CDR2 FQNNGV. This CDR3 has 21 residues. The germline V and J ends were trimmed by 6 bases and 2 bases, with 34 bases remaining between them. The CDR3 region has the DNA TGTGCCAGCAGACTAGGCAGGGTTTTTAGGCCATCGGGGGTCACACAAGAGACCCAGTACTTC. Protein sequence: CASRLGRVFRPSGVTQETQYF.

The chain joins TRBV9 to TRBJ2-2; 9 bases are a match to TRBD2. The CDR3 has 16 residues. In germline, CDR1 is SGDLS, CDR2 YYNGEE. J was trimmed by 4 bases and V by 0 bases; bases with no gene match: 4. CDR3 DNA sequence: TGTGCCAGCAGCGTAGAGGCGGGGGGGACCACCGGGGAGCTGTTTTTT. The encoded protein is CASSVEAGGTTGELFF.

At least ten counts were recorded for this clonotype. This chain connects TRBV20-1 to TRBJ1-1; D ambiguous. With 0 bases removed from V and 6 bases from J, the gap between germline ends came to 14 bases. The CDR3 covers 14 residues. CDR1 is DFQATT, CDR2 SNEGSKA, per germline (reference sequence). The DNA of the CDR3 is TGCAGTGCTAGAGATAGTAGGGATTCGGCTGAAGCTTTCTTT. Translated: CSARDSRDSAEAFF.

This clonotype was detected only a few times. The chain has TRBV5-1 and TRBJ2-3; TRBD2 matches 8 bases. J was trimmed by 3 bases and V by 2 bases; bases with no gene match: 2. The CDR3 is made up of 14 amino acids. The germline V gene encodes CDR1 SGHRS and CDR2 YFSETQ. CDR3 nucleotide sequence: TGCGCCAGCAGCTTTAGCGGGGAAACAGATACGCAGTATTTT. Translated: CASSFSGETDTQYF.

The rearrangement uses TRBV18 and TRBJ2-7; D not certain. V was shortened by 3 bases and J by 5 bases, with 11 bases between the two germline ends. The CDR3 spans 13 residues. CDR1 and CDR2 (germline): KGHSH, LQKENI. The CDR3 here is CASSPRSRDEQYF. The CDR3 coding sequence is TGTGCCAGCTCACCGAGGTCCCGGGACGAGCAGTACTTC.

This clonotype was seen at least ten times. The CDR3 loop reads CASSLEGQGSRAQYF. In DNA form, the CDR3 reads TGCGCCAGCAGCTTGGAGGGACAGGGCTCTAGGGCCCAGTACTTC. V and J are TRBV5-1 and TRBJ2-5, with 9 bases that match TRBD1. Germline trimming cut 0 bases from V and 9 bases from J; bases unmatched to any gene: 9. The CDR3 covers 15 residues. Germline CDR1 and CDR2: SGHRS and YFSETQ. Drawing the rest from reference TRBV5-1 and TRBJ2-5, the complete variable domain is KAGVTQTPRYLIKTRGQQVTLSCSPISGHRSVSWYQQTPGQGLQFLFEYFSETQRNKGNFPGRFSGRQFSNSRSEMNVSTLELGDSALYLCASSLEGQGSRAQYFGPGTRLLVL.

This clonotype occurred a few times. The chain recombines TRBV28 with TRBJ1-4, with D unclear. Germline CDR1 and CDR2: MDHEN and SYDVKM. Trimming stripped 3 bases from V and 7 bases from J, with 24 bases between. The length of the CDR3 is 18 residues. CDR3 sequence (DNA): TGTGCCAGCAGTTTGCCACAACGGACGGGCTGGTTGGTTGAAAAACTGTTTTTT. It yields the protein CASSLPQRTGWLVEKLFF.

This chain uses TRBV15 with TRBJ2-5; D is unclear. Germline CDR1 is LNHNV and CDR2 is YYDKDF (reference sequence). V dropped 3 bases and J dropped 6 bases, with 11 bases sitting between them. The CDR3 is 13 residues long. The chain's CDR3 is CATSSELLKTQYF. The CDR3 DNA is TGTGCCACCAGCAGTGAACTGCTTAAGACCCAGTACTTC.

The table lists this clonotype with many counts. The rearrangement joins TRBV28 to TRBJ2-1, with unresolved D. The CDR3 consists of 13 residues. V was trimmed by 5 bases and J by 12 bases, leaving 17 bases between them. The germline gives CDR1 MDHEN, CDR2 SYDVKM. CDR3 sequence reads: CASSGTAALGQFF. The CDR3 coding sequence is TGTGCCAGCAGTGGAACCGCAGCACTTGGGCAGTTCTTC.

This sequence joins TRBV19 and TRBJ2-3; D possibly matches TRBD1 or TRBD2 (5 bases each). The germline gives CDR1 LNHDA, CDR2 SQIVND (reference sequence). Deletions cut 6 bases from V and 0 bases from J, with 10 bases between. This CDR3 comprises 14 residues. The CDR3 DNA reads TGTGCCAGTAGCGGGACCCGAAGCACAGATACGCAGTATTTT. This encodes CASSGTRSTDTQYF. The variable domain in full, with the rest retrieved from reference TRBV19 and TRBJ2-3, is DGGITQSPKYLFRKEGQNVTLSCEQNLNHDAMYWYRQDPGQGLRLIYYSQIVNDFQKGDIAEGYSVSREKKESFPLTVTSAQKNPTAFYLCASSGTRSTDTQYFGPGTRLTVL.

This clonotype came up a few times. The CDR3, as DNA: TGTGCCAGCATCACAAGGGGAGGGGTTGAAGCTTTCTTT. Amino acid sequence: CASITRGGVEAFF. The chain has TRBV28 and TRBJ1-1, with D perhaps TRBD1 (5 bases). The germline CDR1 and CDR2 sequences are MDHEN and SYDVKM. Trimming removed 7 bases at V and 7 bases at J, with 16 bases between. The CDR3 runs 13 residues.

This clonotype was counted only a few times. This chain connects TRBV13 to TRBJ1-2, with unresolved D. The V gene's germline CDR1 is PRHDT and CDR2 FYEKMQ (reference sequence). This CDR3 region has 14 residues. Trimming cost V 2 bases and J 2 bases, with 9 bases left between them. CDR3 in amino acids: CASSLSRRNYGYTF. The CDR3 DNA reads TGTGCCAGCAGCTTATCCCGGCGGAACTATGGCTACACCTTC.

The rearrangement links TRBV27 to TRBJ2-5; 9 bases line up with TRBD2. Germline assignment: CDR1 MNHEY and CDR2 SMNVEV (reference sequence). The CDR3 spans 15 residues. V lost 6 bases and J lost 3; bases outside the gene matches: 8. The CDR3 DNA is TGTGCCAGCAGACCCGGACTAGCGCGTGAAGAGACCCAGTACTTC. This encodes CASRPGLAREETQYF.

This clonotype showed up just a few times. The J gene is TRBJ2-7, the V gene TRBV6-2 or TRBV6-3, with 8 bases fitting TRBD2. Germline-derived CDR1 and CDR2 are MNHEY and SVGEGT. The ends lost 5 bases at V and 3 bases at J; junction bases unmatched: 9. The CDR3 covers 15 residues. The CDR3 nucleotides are TGTGCCAGCAGTCTAGCGGGCGGGGGCGTCTACGAGCAGTACTTC. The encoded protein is CASSLAGGGVYEQYF.

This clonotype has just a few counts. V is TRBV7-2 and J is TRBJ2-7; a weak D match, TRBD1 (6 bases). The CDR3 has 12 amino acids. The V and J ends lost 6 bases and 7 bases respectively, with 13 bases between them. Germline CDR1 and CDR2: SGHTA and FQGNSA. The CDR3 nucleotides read TGTGCCAGCAGTCCGGACAGTGGGGAGCAGTACTTC. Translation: CASSPDSGEQYF.

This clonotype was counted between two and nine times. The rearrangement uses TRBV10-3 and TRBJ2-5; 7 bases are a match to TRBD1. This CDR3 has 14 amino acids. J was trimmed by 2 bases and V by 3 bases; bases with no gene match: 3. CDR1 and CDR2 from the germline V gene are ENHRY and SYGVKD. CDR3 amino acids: CAISEPGQQETQYF. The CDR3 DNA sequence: TGTGCCATCAGTGAACCGGGACAGCAAGAGACCCAGTACTTC.

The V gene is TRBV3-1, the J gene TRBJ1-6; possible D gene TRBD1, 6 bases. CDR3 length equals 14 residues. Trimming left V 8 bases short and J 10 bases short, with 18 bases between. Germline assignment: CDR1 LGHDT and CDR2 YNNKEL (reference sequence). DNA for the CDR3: TGTGCCAGCGGACCCGGGACACGGTACTCACCCCTCCACTTT. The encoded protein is CASGPGTRYSPLHF.